This TCR beta chain was captured in a study of CD8 T cells in Susac syndrome. The CDR3 runs 13 residues. CDR1 is LGHDT, CDR2 YNNKEL, per germline (reference sequence). V dropped 5 bases and J dropped 7 bases, with 11 bases sitting between them. Reverse transcription of 0.5 to 1 ug RNA used random hexamers. The TCR beta CDR3 was amplified by immunoSEQ multiplex PCR across 54 Vbeta, 13 Jbeta. In TCRdb, the immunoSEQ multiplex PCR reads were re-called with MiXCR into one record per CDR3 protein. The data show 100,000 to 150,000 distinct CDR3 sequences, roughly 92% seen once. V is TRBV3-1 and J is TRBJ2-2; D gene uncertain. Sample: CD4+ T cells from PBMCs. The receptor was derived from a human donor in good health. CDR3 bases: TGTGCCAGCAGCTACTCAGTGATCGGGGAGCTGTTTTTT. Residues: CASSYSVIGELFF.